Each of the 10 T cell receptor beta chains below was sequenced from the same sample in a study of T-cell memory formation after mild COVID-19. TCRdb reanalysed the 5' RACE reads using MiXCR and keeps one entry per CDR3 protein. The repertoire consists of about 300,000 distinct CDR3 sequences, with just under 20% occurring once and the leading ten covering 20% to 25%. Input material: PBMCs or a T cell subset sorted from them (not recorded which). The receptors come from a man between 18 and 29 years old who had mild COVID-19 (a few samples of this study predate the infection). Cell type and time point are not known.

The gene calls are TRBV4-3 and TRBJ2-7; no clear D gene. Germline-derived CDR1 and CDR2 are LGHNA and YSLEER. The CDR3 runs to 15 residues. Trimming took 0 bases from V and 0 from J, leaving 9 bases between them. CDR3 nucleotides: TGCGCCAGCAGCCAAGATCGGCAGAGCTCCTACGAGCAGTACTTC. Amino acid sequence: CASSQDRQSSYEQYF.

This clonotype was counted only a few times. The gene calls are TRBV4-2 and TRBJ2-2, with D uncertain. CDR1 is LGHNA and CDR2 is YNFKEQ in the germline V gene. The germline V and J ends were trimmed by 7 bases and 4 bases, with 16 bases remaining between them. The CDR3 runs to 15 residues. The CDR3 is CASTPLIGGTGELFF. CDR3 nucleotides: TGTGCCAGCACCCCGCTCATTGGCGGCACCGGGGAGCTGTTTTTT.

This chain links TRBV5-4 with TRBJ2-2; 7 bases are shared with TRBD1. The CDR3 covers 15 residues. V lost 0 bases and J lost 7; bases outside the gene matches: 6. Germline CDR1 reads SGHNT; CDR2 reads YYREEE (reference sequence). The CDR3 nucleotides are TGTGCCAGCAGCTTGGTTGAGGGGGCATTCGGGGAGCTGTTTTTT. Protein: CASSLVEGAFGELFF.

The DNA of the CDR3 is TGTGCCAGCAGCTTAGGTCCAGCCAATGAGCAGTTCTTC. Translated: CASSLGPANEQFF. The chain has TRBV11-3 and TRBJ2-1; D remains ambiguous. Germline V gene sequence: CDR1 SGHNT, CDR2 YENEEA. With 1 base removed from V and 6 bases from J, the gap between germline ends came to 7 bases. The CDR3 runs 13 residues. Variable domain in full (rest from reference TRBV11-3 and TRBJ2-1): EAGVVQSPRYKIIEKKQPVAFWCNPISGHNTLYWYLQNLGQGPELLIRYENEEAVDDSQLPKDRFSAERLKGVDSTLKIQPAELGDSAVYLCASSLGPANEQFFGPGTRLTVL.

This chain links TRBV7-2 with TRBJ2-3, with D possibly being TRBD2 (6 bases). Trimming cost V 3 bases and J 0 bases, with 10 bases left between them. The CDR3 extends over 15 amino acids. The germline V gene encodes CDR1 SGHTA and CDR2 FQGNSA. This CDR3 reads CASSLRLASTDTQYF. CDR3 nucleotides: TGTGCCAGCAGCTTGCGGCTAGCGAGCACAGATACGCAGTATTTT.

The V call is TRBV15, the J call TRBJ1-5, with D possibly being TRBD1 (5 bases). V lost 5 bases and J lost 5, with 10 bases in between. Germline CDR1 LNHNV, CDR2 YYDKDF (reference sequence). The CDR3 is 13 amino acids. Here the CDR3 reads CATSPRDYQPQHF. The CDR3 nucleotides read TGTGCCACCAGCCCCCGGGACTATCAGCCCCAGCATTTT.

The V and J genes are TRBV5-1 and TRBJ1-1; 7 bases map to TRBD1. This CDR3 is 14 amino acids long. Germline V gene data show CDR1 as SGHRS and CDR2 as YFSETQ. V shed 4 bases and J 4 bases; nucleotides not matched to a gene: 7. The CDR3 here is CASSNQGVGTEAFF. Written as DNA, the CDR3 is TGCGCCAGCAGCAACCAGGGGGTCGGCACTGAAGCTTTCTTT.

This clonotype appeared a few times. This chain joins TRBV5-1 and TRBJ1-1; a possible D gene is TRBD1 (5 bases). The length of the CDR3 is 17 residues. Germline assignment: CDR1 SGHRS and CDR2 YFSETQ. Trimming left V 4 bases short and J 1 base short, with 20 bases between. The CDR3 spells CASSLAGVGTGNTEAFF. The CDR3 coding sequence is TGCGCCAGCAGCCTCGCGGGTGTGGGGACCGGGAACACTGAAGCTTTCTTT.

The sample holds a few counts of this clonotype. This chain uses TRBV6-1 with TRBJ1-1; D is ambiguous. CDR1 and CDR2 (germline): MNHNS, SASEGT. V was pared by 7 bases and J by 3 bases, with 12 bases between. This CDR3 contains 13 residues. The CDR3 is CASNGGIYTEAFF. DNA of the CDR3: TGTGCCAGCAATGGAGGGATTTACACTGAAGCTTTCTTT.

The chain uses TRBV7-6 and TRBJ2-7, with D maybe TRBD1 (5 bases). Germline V gene sequence: CDR1 SGHVS, CDR2 FNYEAQ. V gave up 3 bases and J gave up 0 bases, with 12 bases separating them. The CDR3 has 15 residues. The CDR3 region is CASSFRTSSSYEQYF. In DNA form, the CDR3 reads TGTGCCAGCAGCTTTAGGACATCAAGCTCCTACGAGCAGTACTTC.